Listed here are 13 T cell receptor beta chains from one sample, sequenced in a study of T cells in Graves' hyperthyroidism and ophthalmopathy. Amplified regions were TCR beta CDR3 sequences from RNA transcripts. The HTBI set primed first-round TCR CDR3 RT-PCR. MiXCR was run by TCRdb on the multiplex PCR reads, yielding one entry per CDR3 protein. The profile covers some 490,000 distinct CDR3 sequences, with 15% to 20% appearing a single time and 25% to 30% taken by the ten largest. Material: blood. Receptors originate from a woman aged 25 to 39 with Graves' ophthalmopathy.

The chain is built from TRBV3-1 and TRBJ2-2, with D maybe TRBD1 (5 bases). V lost 4 bases and J 0 bases, leaving 9 bases between the germline ends. In germline, CDR1 is LGHDT, CDR2 YNNKEL (reference sequence). This CDR3 contains 15 residues. The CDR3 nucleotides are TGTGCCAGCAGCCGGGTGACAGCGAACACCGGGGAGCTGTTTTTT. It translates to CASSRVTANTGELFF.

Ten or more counts support this clonotype. The V call is TRBV20-1, the J call TRBJ1-6, with TRBD1 matching over 8 bases. There are 15 residues in the CDR3. Trimming removed 6 bases from V and 9 bases from J; junction bases left unmatched: 13. The germline gives CDR1 DFQATT, CDR2 SNEGSKA (reference sequence). CDR3 nucleotides: TGCAGTGCCCCCCCTTACTTACAGGGGGTTTCACCCCTCCACTTT. This codes for CSAPPYLQGVSPLHF.

This clonotype was observed at least ten times. The J gene is TRBJ2-7, the V gene TRBV18, with TRBD1 as a possible D gene (6 bases). This CDR3 has 17 residues. The germline CDR1 and CDR2 sequences are KGHSH and LQKENI. V was trimmed by 2 bases and J by 1 base, leaving 18 bases between them. This CDR3 reads CASSPSGQNLYSYEQYF. CDR3 nucleotides: TGTGCCAGCTCACCAAGTGGACAGAACCTATATTCCTACGAGCAGTACTTC.

This chain links TRBV7-9 with TRBJ2-7; tentatively, D is TRBD1 (5 bases). From germline, CDR1 is SEHNR and CDR2 FQNEAQ (reference sequence). CDR3 size: 14 residues. With 1 base removed from V and 3 bases from J, the gap between germline ends came to 10 bases. CDR3 residues: CASSLGGVDYEQYF. Written as DNA, the CDR3 is TGTGCCAGCAGCTTAGGGGGCGTAGACTACGAGCAGTACTTC.

The rearrangement links TRBV11-2 to TRBJ2-3; tentatively, D is TRBD2 (5 bases). Trimming removed 7 bases from V and 0 bases from J, with 14 bases in between. Germline loops: CDR1 SGHAT, CDR2 FQNNGV. The CDR3 is 15 amino acids. CDR3 protein: CASNPPAASTDTQYF. CDR3 in DNA: TGTGCCAGCAACCCCCCAGCGGCTAGCACAGATACGCAGTATTTT.

This clonotype was observed a few times. The chain recombines TRBV4-3 with TRBJ2-1, with 15 nucleotides matching TRBD2. This CDR3 has 17 residues. In germline, CDR1 is LGHNA, CDR2 YSLEER. V dropped 0 bases and J dropped 10; count of bases not matched to a gene: 7. The CDR3 DNA reads TGCGCCAGCAGCCAAGATCTTGGACTAGCGGGAGGGCGCGAGCAGTTCTTC. It encodes CASSQDLGLAGGREQFF.

The chain uses TRBV5-1 and TRBJ1-2; D is possibly TRBD1 (6 bases). There are 13 residues in the CDR3. V dropped 0 bases and J dropped 7 bases, with 10 bases sitting between them. Looked up from germline, CDR1 is SGHRS and CDR2 is YFSETQ. DNA for the CDR3: TGCGCCAGCAGCTTGGCCGGACAGCTTGGCTACACCTTC. Amino acid sequence: CASSLAGQLGYTF.

The chain has TRBV24-1 and TRBJ2-3, with D unresolved. The CDR3 is 12 amino acids. V was trimmed by 1 base and J by 6 bases, leaving 4 bases between them. Germline-derived CDR1 and CDR2 are KGHDR and SFDVKD. The CDR3, as DNA: TGTGCCACCAGTGATTTCGGGGATACGCAGTATTTT. It yields the protein CATSDFGDTQYF.

This clonotype has at least ten counts. The V gene is TRBV2, the J gene TRBJ2-3, with 9 bases matching TRBD2. The CDR3 is made up of 14 amino acids. The V and J ends lost 8 bases and 8 bases, in that order; junction bases with no gene match: 11. Germline lookup yields CDR1 SNHLY and CDR2 FYNNEI. CDR3 amino acids: CASPAGGQQVTQYF. The CDR3 DNA reads TGTGCCAGCCCAGCGGGAGGCCAACAAGTTACGCAGTATTTT.

This clonotype has a handful of counts. This chain connects TRBV28 to TRBJ2-7, with 7 bases aligning to TRBD2. J was trimmed by 3 bases and V by 4 bases; bases with no gene match: 6. There are 14 residues in the CDR3. Germline loops: CDR1 MDHEN, CDR2 SYDVKM. Here the CDR3 reads CASSSPRGVYEQYF. The CDR3 bases are TGTGCCAGCAGTTCCCCTCGGGGGGTCTACGAGCAGTACTTC.

The rearrangement joins TRBV27 to TRBJ2-1; D not resolved. Per the germline V gene, CDR1 is MNHEY and CDR2 is SMNVEV (reference sequence). The V gene lost 2 bases and the J gene lost 15 bases, with 14 bases spanning the gap. CDR3 length: 12 residues. The DNA for the CDR3 is TGTGCCAGCAGTTTAGGACCCCCGTTGGGGTTCTTC. Translating gives CASSLGPPLGFF.

Only a few counts were recorded for this clonotype. The chain joins TRBV7-8 to TRBJ1-6; the D gene is possibly TRBD1 (6 bases). Trimming removed 5 bases from V and 16 bases from J, with 15 bases in between. CDR3 size: 12 residues. Germline assignment: CDR1 SGHVS and CDR2 FQNEAQ. CDR3 residues: CASSRRDTMLHF. Written as DNA, the CDR3 is TGTGCCAGCAGCCGCCGGGACACGATGCTCCACTTT.

This clonotype was observed a handful of times. The gene calls are TRBV9 and TRBJ2-2, with D perhaps being TRBD1 or TRBD2 (5 bases each). The CDR3 contains 14 residues. Germline V gives CDR1 SGDLS, CDR2 YYNGEE. V shed 0 bases and J shed 5 bases, with 8 bases lying between them. The CDR3 coding sequence is TGTGCCAGCAGCGTAGTGGGGGAGACCGGGGAGCTGTTTTTT. This gives the protein CASSVVGETGELFF.